The T cell receptor beta chain under discussion was sequenced for a study of CD8 T cells in Susac syndrome. Reverse transcription of about 0.5 to 1 ug RNA used random hexamers. Amplification of TCR beta CDR3 across 54 Vbeta and 13 Jbeta was performed with immunoSEQ multiplex PCR. TCRdb redid the calling of the immunoSEQ multiplex PCR reads with MiXCR, one entry per CDR3 protein. Of just over 300,000 distinct CDR3 sequences listed, 90% to 95% are singletons. V dropped 1 base and J dropped 4; count of bases not matched to a gene: 9. The CDR3 runs to 16 residues. Germline V lookup: CDR1 DFQATT, CDR2 SNEGSKA (reference sequence). This clonotype was seen just once. The authors negatively isolated CD8+ and CD4+ T cells and FACS-enriched TEMRA cells.

Material: CD4+ T cells from PBMCs. The sequence was collected from a human donor with multiple sclerosis. The chain carries TRBV20-1 and TRBJ2-7, with TRBD2 matching 11 bases. The CDR3 nucleotides are TGCAGTGCTAGAGGCATTCCGGGACTAGCGGTATACGAGCAGTACTTC. Residues: CSARGIPGLAVYEQYF.